A single sample gave rise to the 11 T cell receptor beta chains below, sequenced in a study of blood T cells in healthy people across ages. A sample-barcoded 5' primer and a J-beta primer mix were used in a second PCR of about 7 to 12 cycles. TCRdb processed the 5' RACE reads anew with MiXCR; each CDR3 protein has one entry. The sample contains around 650,000 distinct CDR3 sequences, around 32% of which appear only once. Sequenced: blood. The receptor set was obtained from a woman of 80 years or more in good health.

This clonotype was counted only a few times. The chain uses TRBV6-1 and TRBJ1-2; the D is unclear. CDR3 length: 15 amino acids. Trimming pared 0 bases from V and 8 bases from J, leaving 16 bases between. Germline V CDR1 and CDR2: MNHNS, SASEGT. CDR3 sequence: CASSEAVGSRIGYTF. The CDR3 coding sequence is TGTGCCAGCAGTGAAGCGGTCGGCTCGCGCATCGGCTACACCTTC.

CDR3 amino acids: CASSPPGGPPGQYF. The CDR3 bases are TGTGCCAGCAGCCCCCCGGGAGGTCCTCCGGGGCAGTACTTC. This chain joins TRBV7-9 and TRBJ2-7; 7 bases agree with TRBD2. Germline loops: CDR1 SEHNR, CDR2 FQNEAQ (reference sequence). V dropped 5 bases and J dropped 9; count of bases not matched to a gene: 13. This CDR3 is built from 14 residues.

The CDR3 DNA sequence: TGCGCCAGCAGCCAAGGACAGGGAAGTACCGGGGAGCTGTTTTTT. It is translated as CASSQGQGSTGELFF. The rearrangement joins TRBV5-1 to TRBJ2-2; the match to TRBD1 covers 8 bases. This CDR3 comprises 15 residues. V gave up 4 bases and J gave up 5 bases; unmatched junction bases: 7. The germline V gene encodes CDR1 SGHRS and CDR2 YFSETQ.

Turning to this clonotype: One end of the junction is discordant with germline, which a read error may explain. The chain recombines TRBV12-3 or TRBV12-4 with TRBJ1-1, with unresolved D. CDR3 length equals 13 residues. The CDR3 nucleotides read TGTGCCAGCAGGTTAGCGAACAGCCAAGCAGCTTTCTTT. Its translation is CASRLANSQAAFF.

This clonotype was observed many times. The chain recombines TRBV6-1 with TRBJ2-4; a possible D gene is TRBD1 (6 bases). The CDR3 is made up of 14 amino acids. Trimming stripped 7 bases from V and 0 bases from J, with 10 bases between. The germline gives CDR1 MNHNS, CDR2 SASEGT. CDR3 sequence: CASNLGAAKNIQYF. CDR3 nucleotide sequence: TGTGCCAGCAACTTGGGGGCAGCCAAAAACATTCAGTACTTC.

This clonotype showed up many times. The chain recombines TRBV7-9 with TRBJ1-2; D is unresolved. The CDR3 length is 14 residues. The V gene lost 3 bases and the J gene lost 0 bases, with 8 bases spanning the gap. Germline loops: CDR1 SEHNR, CDR2 FQNEAQ (reference sequence). The CDR3 loop is CASSFTDANYGYTF. The CDR3 DNA reads TGTGCCAGCAGCTTCACCGACGCTAACTATGGCTACACCTTC.

A note on this clonotype: A much larger clone lies a single base off, so this may be a read error. This chain uses TRBV6-2 or TRBV6-3 with TRBJ1-2, with a weak D call TRBD1 (6 bases). V lost 6 bases and J 4 bases, leaving 12 bases between the germline ends. The CDR3 runs to 13 residues. CDR1 and CDR2 from the germline V gene are MNHEY and SVGEGT. In nucleotides, the CDR3 is TGTGCCAGCAGCTACCAAGGGGGCTATGGCTACACCTTC. Translation gives CASSYQGGYGYTF.

Comment on this clonotype: It may be a read error: a sequence one base away is much more abundant. Here the CDR3 omits its conserved ending phenylalanine or tryptophan, so a read error is the likely source. This rearrangement joins TRBV18 to TRBJ2-7, with 15 bases matching TRBD2. Germline V lookup: CDR1 KGHSH, CDR2 LQKENI. V gave up 2 bases and J gave up 2 bases; unmatched junction bases: 1. This CDR3 comprises 16 residues. The CDR3 coding sequence is TGTGCCAGCTCACCATGGACTAGCGGGGGGGCCTACGAGCAGTACCTC. Its translation: CASSPWTSGGAYEQYL.

Only a few counts were recorded for this clonotype. Given a much more abundant clone one base away, this may be a read error. V is TRBV20-1 and J is TRBJ2-7; D ambiguous. Germline assignment: CDR1 DFQATT and CDR2 SNEGSKA (reference sequence). The CDR3 is 11 amino acids. The CDR3 DNA reads as TGCAGGGCTAGTACGAGCTACGAGCAGTACTTC. Translation gives CRASTSYEQYF.

In this sample, this clonotype turned up a few times. The V call is TRBV7-6, the J call TRBJ1-1, with TRBD1 matching 7 bases. Unmatched junction bases numbered 8, after V lost 5 bases and J lost 5 bases. Looked up from germline, CDR1 is SGHVS and CDR2 is FNYEAQ. This CDR3 spans 14 amino acids. The CDR3: CASSRIRGETEAFF. CDR3 bases: TGTGCCAGCAGCCGAATCAGGGGGGAAACTGAAGCTTTCTTT.

Details on this clonotype: This is likely a read error, given that the CDR3 carries no conserved phenylalanine or tryptophan at its end. J is TRBJ2-5 and V is TRBV9; no definite D call. The last part of the DNA fits TRBJ2-7 better; the J call may be wrong. Germline assignment: CDR1 SGDLS and CDR2 YYNGEE. There are 14 residues in the CDR3. In DNA, the CDR3 is TGTGCCAGCAGCGTAGGTGCCTACCCCTACGAGCAGTACTGC. It encodes CASSVGAYPYEQYC.